This entry lists 3 T cell receptor beta chains sequenced from one sample in a study of blood T cell repertoires in COVID-19. Some clones are missing from TCRdb's copy, which holds only in-frame ones; the method was immunoSEQ multiplex PCR. The sample holds 68,000 or so clones; 88% are singletons and the top ten take about 2.4%. Sequences were obtained from peripheral blood. These receptors came from a human donor in a cohort sampled during active COVID-19.

CDR3 sequence: CASSPGTSGDSYNEQFF. DNA of the CDR3: TGTGCCAGCTCACCAGGGACTAGCGGGGATTCCTACAATGAGCAGTTCTTC. This chain joins TRBV18 and TRBJ2-1; 13 nucleotides match TRBD2. The J segment lost 1 base and the V segment lost 2 bases, leaving 2 bases of the junction unmatched. Germline V gene data show CDR1 as KGHSH and CDR2 as LQKENI. The CDR3 has 17 amino acids.

This chain joins TRBV16 and TRBJ1-5, with 8 bases matching TRBD1. J gave up 6 bases and V 7 bases, and 11 bases lay outside the gene matches. The CDR3 length is 15 residues. Germline CDR1 reads KGHSY; CDR2 reads FQNENV. The CDR3 nucleotides read TGTGCCAGCACCCCCCGCGGCAGGGGGCTTCAGCCCCAGCATTTT. Its protein is CASTPRGRGLQPQHF. Complete variable domain (other parts from reference TRBV16 and TRBJ1-5): GEEVAQTPKHLVRGEGQKAKLYCAPIKGHSYVFWYQQVLKNEFKFLISFQNENVFDETGMPKERFSAKCLPNSPCSLEIQATKLEDSAVYFCASTPRGRGLQPQHFGDGTRLSIL.

V is TRBV7-9 and J is TRBJ2-4; possible D gene TRBD2, 6 bases. The CDR3 totals 13 residues. In germline, CDR1 is SEHNR, CDR2 FQNEAQ (reference sequence). V shed 5 bases and J shed 7 bases, with 12 bases lying between them. CDR3 amino acids: CASSLSGRNIQYF. CDR3 DNA: TGTGCCAGCAGCCTAAGCGGGCGGAACATTCAGTACTTC.